What follows describes a single TCR beta chain. Its antigen remains unidentified. A second roughly 7 to 11 cycle PCR used barcoded and J-beta primers. TCRdb independently ran MiXCR on the 5' RACE reads; one entry per CDR3 protein. The sample contains hundreds of thousands of distinct CDR3 sequences, around half of which appear only once. The entry originates in a study of blood T cells in healthy people across ages. General observations from the study: Strong correlation linked observed beta diversity and percent naive T cells. Both higher diversity and more naive CD4+ cells marked long-lived donors when set against aged donors.

Material for sequencing was blood. This clonotype was sampled from a woman aged 55-69 years in good health.

The CDR3 loop reads CASNFGSGRGRETQYF. The CDR3, as DNA: TGTGCCAGTAATTTCGGCAGCGGGAGAGGACGGGAGACCCAGTACTTC. This sequence joins TRBV28 and TRBJ2-5, with TRBD2 matching 8 bases. CDR3 length: 16 amino acids. J gave up 5 bases and V 9 bases, and 17 bases lay outside the gene matches. From germline, CDR1 is MDHEN and CDR2 SYDVKM.